This T cell receptor (beta chain) comes out of a study of beta chain features in type 1 diabetes. As concerns this clone: The same CDR3 is also encoded by other DNA sequences in this sample.

The authors reverse transcribed all of the isolated RNA, so sequencing captured expressed TCRB transcripts. Here immunoSEQ multiplex PCR was the method, and the copy in TCRdb shows in-frame clones only, minus some. The sample has 860,000 or so clones, roughly 17% seen once; the top ten hold 0.023%. Trimming removed 0 bases from V and 2 bases from J, with 4 bases in between. The CDR3 spans 13 residues. Germline CDR1 reads SGHTA; CDR2 reads FQGTGA. This sequence was found in a woman aged 18-29 years in good health. The chain combines TRBV7-3 with TRBJ1-1; D not certain. Sequenced: naive CD4+ T cells from blood. CDR3 sequence reads: CASSLTGNTEAFF. DNA of the CDR3: TGTGCCAGCAGCTTAACAGGAAACACTGAAGCTTTCTTT.